This is a list of T cell receptor beta chains from one sample in a study of OX40 agonist ivuxolimab in advanced cancers. Some clones are missing from TCRdb's copy, which holds only in-frame ones; the method was immunoSEQ multiplex PCR. Here the sample spans 99,000 or so clones, 90% to 96% being singletons. The sample was CD4+ or CD8+ T cells sorted from blood, taken in a trial of the OX40 agonist ivuxolimab. These receptors all stem from an adult with an advanced solid tumor such as melanoma, head and neck, liver or kidney cancer. CDR3s include the opening cysteine and the closing phenylalanine or tryptophan. A D gene is named only where the DNA matches it firmly. Size tells how often a clone was seen (once, few, many) or the class of an expanded clone, and some rows leave it out.

TRBJ2-3 | TRBD2 | TRBV6-5 | . | CASSFLAGGEDTQYF | TGTGCCAGCAGCTTCCTAGCGGGGGGGGAGGATACGCAGTATTTT
TRBJ2-2 | . | TRBV9 | . | CASSVGGTGELFF | TGTGCCAGCAGCGTTGGTGGCACCGGGGAGCTGTTTTTT
TRBJ2-7 | TRBD1 | TRBV7-8 | . | CASEGQGSYEQYF | TGTGCCAGCGAAGGACAGGGGTCCTACGAGCAGTACTTC
TRBJ2-1 | TRBD1 | TRBV7-2 | . | CASSSKYGDRQFNEQFF | TGTGCCAGCAGCTCGAAGTACGGGGACAGACAATTCAATGAGCAGTTCTTC
TRBJ2-1 | TRBD2 | TRBV27 | . | CASTGGSLDEQFF | TGTGCCAGCACTGGCGGGAGTCTAGATGAGCAGTTCTTC
TRBJ1-1 | TRBD1 | TRBV19 | . | CASSAGQATEAFF | TGTGCCAGTAGTGCTGGACAGGCCACTGAAGCTTTCTTT
TRBJ1-1 | . | TRBV19 | . | CASSITRNTEAFF | TGTGCCAGTAGTATAACTAGGAACACTGAAGCTTTCTTT
TRBJ1-2 | TRBD1 | TRBV4-1 | . | CASSPDRGSDGYTF | TGCGCCAGCAGCCCAGACAGGGGGAGCGATGGCTACACCTTC
TRBJ2-5 | . | TRBV9 | . | CASSVGGWGAETQYF | TGTGCCAGCAGCGTAGGGGGTTGGGGGGCGGAGACCCAGTACTTC
TRBJ2-6 | . | TRBV6-5 | once | CASSYGGSGANVLTF | TGTGCCAGCAGTTACGGTGGCTCTGGGGCCAACGTCCTGACTTTC
TRBJ2-7 | . | TRBV27 | . | CASSSQTSSYEQYF | TGTGCCAGCAGTTCACAGACTAGTTCCTACGAGCAGTACTTC
TRBJ2-1 | . | TRBV4-1 | . | CASTGGLGNEQFF | TGCGCCAGCACCGGGGGCCTGGGAAATGAGCAGTTCTTC
TRBJ2-7 | . | TRBV29-1 | . | CSVEDEGYEQYF | TGCAGCGTTGAAGACGAGGGCTACGAGCAGTACTTC
TRBJ2-7 | TRBD1 | TRBV28 | . | CASSGDRGLYEQYF | TGTGCCAGCAGTGGGGACAGGGGGCTCTACGAGCAGTACTTC
TRBJ2-7 | TRBD2 | TRBV14 | . | CASSQGLAGGPGEQYF | TGTGCCAGCAGCCAAGGGCTAGCGGGAGGGCCGGGGGAGCAGTACTTC
TRBJ2-5 | . | TRBV28 | . | CASSLYLTLQETQYF | TGTGCCAGCAGTTTATATCTTACTCTTCAAGAGACCCAGTACTTC
TRBJ2-7 | . | TRBV11-2 | . | CASSLGESYEQYF | TGTGCCAGCAGCTTAGGGGAGTCCTACGAGCAGTACTTC
TRBJ1-1 | . | TRBV15 | . | CATSRMGDTEAFF | TGTGCCACCAGCAGAATGGGGGACACTGAAGCTTTCTTT
TRBJ1-5 | . | TRBV27 | . | CASGRESNQPQHF | TGTGCCAGCGGCCGGGAGAGCAATCAGCCCCAGCATTTT
TRBJ2-1 | . | TRBV6-6 | . | CASSYSTYNEQFF | TGTGCCAGCAGTTACTCGACCTACAATGAGCAGTTCTTC
TRBJ2-3 | . | TRBV11-2 | . | CASSLERSTDTQYF | TGTGCCAGCAGCTTAGAGCGGAGCACAGATACGCAGTATTTT
TRBJ1-4 | . | TRBV5-1 | . | CASSYTRLDSFGEKLFF | TGCGCCAGCAGCTACACCCGATTAGACTCGTTCGGTGAAAAACTGTTTTTT
TRBJ2-5 | TRBD1 | TRBV11-3 | . | CASSLDFDRDQETQYF | TGTGCCAGCAGCTTAGATTTCGACAGGGACCAAGAGACCCAGTACTTC
TRBJ2-1 | TRBD2 | TRBV5-3 | . | CARRTHTLAGVHNEQFF | TGTGCCAGAAGAACCCACACCTTAGCGGGAGTCCACAATGAGCAGTTCTTC
TRBJ2-1 | . | TRBV7-9 | . | CASSMPRNGEQFF | TGTGCCAGCAGCATGCCTAGGAACGGGGAGCAGTTCTTC
TRBJ1-1 | . | TRBV28 | . | CASSPSRTEAFF | TGTGCCAGCAGTCCCTCGAGAACTGAAGCTTTCTTT
TRBJ1-3 | . | TRBV4-1 | . | CASSLEDRGNTIYF | TGCGCCAGCAGCCTCGAGGACAGAGGAAACACCATATATTTT
TRBJ2-5 | . | TRBV6-1 | once | CASSEDARWEETQYF | TGTGCCAGCAGTGAAGACGCCAGGTGGGAAGAGACCCAGTACTTC
TRBJ2-1 | . | TRBV29-1 | . | CSVDPLGGEQFF | TGCAGCGTTGACCCGCTTGGGGGTGAGCAGTTCTTC
TRBJ1-2 | . | TRBV15 | . | CATSSRGDYGYTF | TGTGCCACCAGCAGCCGGGGAGACTATGGCTACACCTTC
TRBJ2-1 | TRBD2 | TRBV4-3 | . | CASSQDSVAGGYEQFF | TGCGCCAGCAGCCAAGACTCGGTAGCGGGAGGCTATGAGCAGTTCTTC